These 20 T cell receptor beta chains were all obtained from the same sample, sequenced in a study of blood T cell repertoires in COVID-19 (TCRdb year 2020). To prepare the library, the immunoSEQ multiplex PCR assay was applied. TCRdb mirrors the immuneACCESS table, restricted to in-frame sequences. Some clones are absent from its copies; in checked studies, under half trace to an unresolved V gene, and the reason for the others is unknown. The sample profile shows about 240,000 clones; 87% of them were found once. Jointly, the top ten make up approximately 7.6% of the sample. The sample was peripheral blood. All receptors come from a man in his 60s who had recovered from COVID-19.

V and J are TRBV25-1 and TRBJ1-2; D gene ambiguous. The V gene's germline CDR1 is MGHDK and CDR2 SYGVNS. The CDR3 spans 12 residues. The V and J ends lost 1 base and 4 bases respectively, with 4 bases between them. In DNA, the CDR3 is TGTGCCAGCAGTGAATCGGGCTATGGCTACACCTTC. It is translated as CASSESGYGYTF.

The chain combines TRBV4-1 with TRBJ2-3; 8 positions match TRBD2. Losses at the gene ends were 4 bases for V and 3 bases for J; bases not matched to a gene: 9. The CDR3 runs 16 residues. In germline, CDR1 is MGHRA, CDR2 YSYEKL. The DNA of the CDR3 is TGCGCCAGCAGCCTGAACCGGGGGGGAAGAACAGATACGCAGTATTTT. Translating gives CASSLNRGGRTDTQYF.

CDR3 coding DNA: TGTGCCAGCCGCGGGGGGAGCTCCTACAATGAGCAGTTCTTC. It yields the protein CASRGGSSYNEQFF. The V call is TRBV25-1, the J call TRBJ2-1; TRBD2 aligns across 8 bases. J gave up 0 bases and V 8 bases, and 3 bases lay outside the gene matches. CDR3 length equals 14 residues. Germline CDR1 reads MGHDK; CDR2 reads SYGVNS. Full variable domain (rest looked up from reference TRBV25-1 and TRBJ2-1): EADIYQTPRYLVIGTGKKITLECSQTMGHDKMYWYQQDPGMELHLIHYSYGVNSTEKGDLSSESTVSRIRTEHFPLTLESARPSHTSQYLCASRGGSSYNEQFFGPGTRLTVL.

CDR3 in DNA: TGTGCCACCACGAGCTCCTACAATGAGCAGTTCTTC. Its protein product is CATTSSYNEQFF. This chain joins TRBV24-1 and TRBJ2-1; no reliable D call. This CDR3 is 12 amino acids long. Germline CDR1 and CDR2: KGHDR and SFDVKD. V was clipped by 8 bases and J by 0 bases, with 4 bases between them.

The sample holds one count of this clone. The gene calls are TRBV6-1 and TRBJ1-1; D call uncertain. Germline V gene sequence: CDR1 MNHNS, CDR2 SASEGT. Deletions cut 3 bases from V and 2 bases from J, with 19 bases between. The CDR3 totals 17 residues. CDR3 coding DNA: TGTGCCAGCAGTGACCCCCAGAGGTGGGCGGGCAACACTGAAGCTTTCTTT. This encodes CASSDPQRWAGNTEAFF.

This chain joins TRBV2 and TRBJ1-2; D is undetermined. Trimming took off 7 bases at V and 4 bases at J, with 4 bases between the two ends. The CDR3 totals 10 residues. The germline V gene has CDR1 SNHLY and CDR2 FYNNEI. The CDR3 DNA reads TGTGCCAGCAACAGCTATGGCTACACCTTC. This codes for CASNSYGYTF.

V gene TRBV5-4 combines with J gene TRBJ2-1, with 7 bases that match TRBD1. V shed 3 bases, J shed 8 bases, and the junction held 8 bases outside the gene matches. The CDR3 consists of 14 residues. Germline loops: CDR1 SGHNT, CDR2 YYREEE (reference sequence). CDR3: CASSWSDRRYEQFF. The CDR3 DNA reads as TGTGCCAGCAGCTGGTCGGACAGGCGTTATGAGCAGTTCTTC. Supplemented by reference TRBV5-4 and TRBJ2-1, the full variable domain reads ETGVTQSPTHLIKTRGQQVTLRCSSQSGHNTVSWYQQALGQGPQFIFQYYREEENGRGNFPPRFSGLQFPNYSSELNVNALELDDSALYLCASSWSDRRYEQFFGPGTRLTVL.

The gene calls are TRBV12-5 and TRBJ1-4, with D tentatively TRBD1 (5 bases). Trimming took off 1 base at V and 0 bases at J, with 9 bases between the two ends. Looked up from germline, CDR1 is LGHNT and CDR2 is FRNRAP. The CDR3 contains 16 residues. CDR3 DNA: TGTGCTAGTGGTTTGGGACAGAGTGCAACTAATGAAAAACTGTTTTTT. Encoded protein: CASGLGQSATNEKLFF.

The CDR3 DNA reads TGTGCCAGTGATATTAGGGACAGGGGGCGCGTCGGGGGCTACACCTTC. Translation gives CASDIRDRGRVGGYTF. The rearrangement uses TRBV19 and TRBJ1-2; 12 bases agree with TRBD1. This CDR3 region has 16 residues. Germline lookup yields CDR1 LNHDA and CDR2 SQIVND (reference sequence). Trimming took 8 bases from V and 8 from J; bases not matched to a gene: 15.

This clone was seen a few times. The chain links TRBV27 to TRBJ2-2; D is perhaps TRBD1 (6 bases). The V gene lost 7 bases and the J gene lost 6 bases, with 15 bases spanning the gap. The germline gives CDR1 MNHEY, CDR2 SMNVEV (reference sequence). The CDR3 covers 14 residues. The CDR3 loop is CASTSGAGAGELFF. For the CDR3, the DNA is TGTGCCAGCACTTCAGGGGCCGGCGCCGGGGAGCTGTTTTTT.

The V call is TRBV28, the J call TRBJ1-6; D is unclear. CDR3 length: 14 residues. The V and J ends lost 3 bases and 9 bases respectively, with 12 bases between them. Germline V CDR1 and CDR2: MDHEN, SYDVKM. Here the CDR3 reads CASSFHLPGSPLHF. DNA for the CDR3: TGTGCCAGCAGTTTTCATCTCCCCGGTTCACCCCTCCACTTT.

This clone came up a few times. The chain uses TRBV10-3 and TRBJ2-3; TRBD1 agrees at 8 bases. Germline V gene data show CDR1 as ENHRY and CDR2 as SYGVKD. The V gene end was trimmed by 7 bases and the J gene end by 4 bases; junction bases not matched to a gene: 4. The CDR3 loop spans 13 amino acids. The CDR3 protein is CAITGQGADTQYF. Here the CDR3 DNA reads TGTGCCATCACCGGACAGGGTGCAGATACGCAGTATTTT.

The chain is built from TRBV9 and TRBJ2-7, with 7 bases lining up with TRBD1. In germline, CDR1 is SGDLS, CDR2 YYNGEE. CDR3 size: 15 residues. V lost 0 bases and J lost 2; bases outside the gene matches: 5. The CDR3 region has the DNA TGTGCCAGCAGCGTAGGCCGGGACAGAACCTACGAGCAGTACTTC. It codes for CASSVGRDRTYEQYF.

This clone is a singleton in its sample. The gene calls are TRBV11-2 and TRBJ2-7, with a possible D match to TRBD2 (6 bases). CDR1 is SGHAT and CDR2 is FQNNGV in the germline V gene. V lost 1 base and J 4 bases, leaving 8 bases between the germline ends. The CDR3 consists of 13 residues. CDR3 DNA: TGTGCCAGCAGCTTAGGGACTAAGTACGAGCAGTACTTC. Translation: CASSLGTKYEQYF.

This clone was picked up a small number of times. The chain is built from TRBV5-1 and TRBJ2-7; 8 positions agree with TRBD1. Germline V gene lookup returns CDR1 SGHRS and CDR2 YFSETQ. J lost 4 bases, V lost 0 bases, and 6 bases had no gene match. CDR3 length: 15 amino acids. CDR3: CASSLGGQDYYEQYF. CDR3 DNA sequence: TGCGCCAGCAGCTTGGGGGGACAGGACTATTACGAGCAGTACTTC.

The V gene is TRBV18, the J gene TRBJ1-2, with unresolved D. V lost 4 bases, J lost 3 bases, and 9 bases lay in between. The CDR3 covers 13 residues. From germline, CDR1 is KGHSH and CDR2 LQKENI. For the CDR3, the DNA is TGTGCCAGCTCACACTCGGGAGACTATGGCTACACCTTC. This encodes CASSHSGDYGYTF.

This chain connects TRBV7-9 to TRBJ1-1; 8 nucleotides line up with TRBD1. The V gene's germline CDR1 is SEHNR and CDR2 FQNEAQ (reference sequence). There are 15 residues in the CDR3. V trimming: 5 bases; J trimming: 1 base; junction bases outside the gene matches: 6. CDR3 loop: CASSPRQGKNTEAFF. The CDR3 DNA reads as TGTGCCAGCAGCCCCAGACAGGGGAAGAACACTGAAGCTTTCTTT.

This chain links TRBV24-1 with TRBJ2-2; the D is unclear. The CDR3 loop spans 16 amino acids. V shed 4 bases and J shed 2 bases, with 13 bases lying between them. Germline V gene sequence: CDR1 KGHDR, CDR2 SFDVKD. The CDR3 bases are TGTGCCACCAGTGACCCGAGTAGAGTTAACACCGGGGAGCTGTTTTTT. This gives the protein CATSDPSRVNTGELFF.

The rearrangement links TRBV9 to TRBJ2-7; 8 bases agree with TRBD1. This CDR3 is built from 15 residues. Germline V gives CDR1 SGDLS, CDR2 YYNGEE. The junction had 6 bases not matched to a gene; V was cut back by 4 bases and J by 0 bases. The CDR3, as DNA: TGTGCCAGCAGCTTAGGGACAGGAACCTCCTACGAGCAGTACTTC. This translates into CASSLGTGTSYEQYF.

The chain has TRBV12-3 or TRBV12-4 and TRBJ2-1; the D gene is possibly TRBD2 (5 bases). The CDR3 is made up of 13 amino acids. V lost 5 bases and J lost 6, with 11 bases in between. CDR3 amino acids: CASSPLGVNEQFF. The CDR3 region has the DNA TGTGCCAGCAGTCCGCTGGGAGTCAATGAGCAGTTCTTC.